This T cell receptor (beta chain) was observed in a study of cytomegalovirus exposure and HLA in healthy donors. Findings and caveats of the study: The dataset shows that most TCR sequences were rare, while some public TCRs occurred in many donors. As was reported, the classifier diagnosed cytomegalovirus status with high specificity and sensitivity.

Turning to this clone: Its antigen is unidentified.

This table comes from immunoSEQ multiplex PCR, and its TCRdb copy is limited to in-frame clones, with some not included. The table includes fewer than 100,000 clones, nearly 95% detected once. The germline CDR1 and CDR2 sequences are SGHRS and YFSETQ. The CDR3 extends over 12 amino acids. V lost 2 bases and J lost 6, with 9 bases in between. A roughly 120-subject validation cohort, separate from the roughly 670-subject first cohort, supplied the donors. The chain couples TRBV5-1 to TRBJ2-7; maybe TRBD2 (6 bases). This TCR was recovered from a young woman in good health and CMV-seronegative. Material: PBMCs. The CDR3 loop is CASSFGGSEQYF. The CDR3 bases are TGCGCCAGCAGCTTTGGGGGGAGCGAGCAGTACTTC.